Sequencing of this TCR beta chain was carried out in a study of spatial heterogeneity in lung cancer. In the study overall: Each distinct TCR and UMI combination averaged more than ten appearances in raw reads. Study-level points and caveats: More often at tumor resection than at routine follow-up, ubiquitous expanded tumor TCRs were detected in the blood.

The library protocol tagged each TCR cDNA with a unique molecular identifier. MiXCR, applied by TCRdb to the 5' RACE reads, yields one record per CDR3 protein. Here the sample spans 50,000 to 65,000 distinct CDR3 sequences, around 7% being singletons. Time point noted: sample taken at primary tumor resection. The authors sequenced whole RNA from tumor, nontumor lung or frozen PBMC without sorting. CDR1 and CDR2 from the germline V gene are KGHSH and LQKENI. V gave up 5 bases and J gave up 5 bases, with 14 bases separating them. The CDR3 length is 14 residues. About this clonotype itself: The target antigen is unknown.

The specimen comprised PBMCs, sampled at surgery. This TCR was recovered from a female donor with early-stage non-small cell lung cancer. The chain joins TRBV18 to TRBJ2-3, with D tentatively TRBD1 or TRBD2 (6 bases each). The CDR3 protein is CASSTWGAQDTQYF. The CDR3 DNA sequence: TGTGCCAGCTCAACTTGGGGGGCCCAAGATACGCAGTATTTT.